This T cell receptor beta chain was documented in a study of blood T cell repertoires in COVID-19. Study-wide background: PBMCs, B-cell-depleted T cells, or T cells provided the cDNA or gDNA that made up the material.

The table came from immunoSEQ multiplex PCR; TCRdb's copy has only in-frame clones and leaves some out. The sample contains tens of thousands of clones, approximately 90% of which appear only once. Trimming took off 4 bases at V and 4 bases at J, with 8 bases between the two ends. CDR1 is LNHDA, CDR2 SQIVND, per germline (reference sequence). The CDR3 contains 12 residues. The chain uses TRBV19 and TRBJ2-7; perhaps TRBD1 as D (5 bases). The clonotype comes from a man aged 70 or older with active or convalescent COVID-19. The sample taken for sequencing was peripheral blood. The CDR3 spells CASSSRAYEQYF. CDR3 bases: TGTGCCAGTAGTAGCAGGGCATACGAGCAGTACTTC.